This TCR beta chain was sequenced for a study of cytomegalovirus exposure and HLA in healthy donors. Germline trimming cut 7 bases from V and 4 bases from J; bases unmatched to any gene: 3. The CDR3 has 12 amino acids. CDR1 is MDHEN and CDR2 is SYDVKM in the germline V gene. PCR primers comprised 60 Vbeta and 13 Jbeta primers. This table comes from immunoSEQ multiplex PCR, and its TCRdb copy is limited to in-frame clones, with some not included. The table has about 94,000 clones, approximately 76% seen once; the top ten hold roughly 7.1%. This receptor was identified in a man aged 40-49 years in good health and CMV-seropositive. The rearrangement joins TRBV28 to TRBJ2-7; 8 positions agree with TRBD1. The material sequenced was PBMCs. The CDR3 sequence: CASTGQGYEQYF. The CDR3 nucleotides read TGTGCCAGCACAGGACAGGGATACGAGCAGTACTTC.